The rows below give T cell receptor beta chains drawn from one sample of a study of blood T cell repertoires in COVID-19. Using immunoSEQ multiplex PCR, the repertoire was profiled, and TCRdb retains in-frame clones only, with some absent. The sample includes over 150,000 clones, over 80% of them seen just once. Sample: peripheral blood. The receptor source for this set is a woman in her thirties or forties with COVID-19, enrolled during active disease. Each CDR3 is given with its conserved first and last residue. Each record gives: V gene, D gene, J gene, clone size, CDR3 DNA, CDR3 protein. A D gene is named only where the DNA matches it firmly. Where a row states a size, it is once, few, many or the class of an expanded clone; other rows omit it.

v_call: TRBV6-5; d_call: TRBD1; j_call: TRBJ1-2; clone_size: -; cdr3_nt: TGTGCCAGTCCTAAGGGGGCTGGCTACACCTTC; cdr3_aa: CASPKGAGYTF
v_call: TRBV2; d_call: -; j_call: TRBJ1-3; clone_size: -; cdr3_nt: TGTGCCAGCAGTGATCACAGGTTTCTCTCTGGAAACACCATATATTTT; cdr3_aa: CASSDHRFLSGNTIYF
v_call: TRBV5-4; d_call: TRBD1; j_call: TRBJ2-7; clone_size: -; cdr3_nt: TGTGCCAGCAGCCGACGGACAGGCCTCTCCTACGAGCAGTACTTC; cdr3_aa: CASSRRTGLSYEQYF
v_call: TRBV11-3; d_call: TRBD2; j_call: TRBJ2-3; clone_size: -; cdr3_nt: TGTGCCAGCAGCTTTGGTGGGACTAGCGGCACAGATACGCAGTATTTT; cdr3_aa: CASSFGGTSGTDTQYF
v_call: TRBV7-9; d_call: TRBD1; j_call: TRBJ1-1; clone_size: many; cdr3_nt: TGTGCCAGCACCCAGGGGGCGGCCGACACTGAAGCTTTCTTT; cdr3_aa: CASTQGAADTEAFF
v_call: TRBV9; d_call: -; j_call: TRBJ1-1; clone_size: -; cdr3_nt: TGTGCCAGCAGCGTATGGGGCGCGGCTGAAGCTTTCTTT; cdr3_aa: CASSVWGAAEAFF
v_call: TRBV5-1; d_call: TRBD2; j_call: TRBJ2-1; clone_size: -; cdr3_nt: TGCGCCAGCAGCTCTGGACTAGCGCACAATGAGCAGTTCTTC; cdr3_aa: CASSSGLAHNEQFF
v_call: TRBV5-5; d_call: TRBD2; j_call: TRBJ2-3; clone_size: -; cdr3_nt: TGTGCCAGCAGATTAACTAGCGGGAGCCCAGATACGCAGTATTTT; cdr3_aa: CASRLTSGSPDTQYF
v_call: TRBV10-2; d_call: TRBD1; j_call: TRBJ2-3; clone_size: -; cdr3_nt: TGCGCCAGCAGTGATCTCAGGGGGAGCACAGATACGCAGTATTTT; cdr3_aa: CASSDLRGSTDTQYF
v_call: TRBV28; d_call: -; j_call: TRBJ2-2; clone_size: -; cdr3_nt: TGTGCCATCCAGGGCTCCACGAACACCGGGGAGCTGTTTTTT; cdr3_aa: CAIQGSTNTGELFF
v_call: TRBV6-4; d_call: -; j_call: TRBJ2-3; clone_size: once; cdr3_nt: TGTGCCAGCAGCGCCGACTCCCTCAACACAGATACGCAGTATTTT; cdr3_aa: CASSADSLNTDTQYF
v_call: TRBV3-1/TRBV3-2; d_call: -; j_call: TRBJ2-7; clone_size: -; cdr3_nt: TGTGCCAGCAGCCAAGTTAGGGGGGAGCAGTACTTC; cdr3_aa: CASSQVRGEQYF
v_call: TRBV7-9; d_call: -; j_call: TRBJ1-5; clone_size: -; cdr3_nt: TGTGCCAGCAGCTTAACAGCTGATCAGCCCCAGCATTTT; cdr3_aa: CASSLTADQPQHF
v_call: TRBV5-1; d_call: -; j_call: TRBJ1-2; clone_size: -; cdr3_nt: TGCGCCAGCAGCCTCGATTCACCCGCGTATGGCTACACCTTC; cdr3_aa: CASSLDSPAYGYTF
v_call: TRBV27; d_call: -; j_call: TRBJ1-2; clone_size: -; cdr3_nt: TGTGCCAGCAGTTACGGGCAAGCGGCCTATGGCTACACCTTC; cdr3_aa: CASSYGQAAYGYTF
v_call: TRBV27; d_call: -; j_call: TRBJ1-5; clone_size: once; cdr3_nt: TGTGCCAGCAGTTTTTCCCACAGGGCGAATCAGCCCCAGCATTTT; cdr3_aa: CASSFSHRANQPQHF
v_call: TRBV28; d_call: -; j_call: TRBJ1-3; clone_size: -; cdr3_nt: TGTGCCAGCAGTTTACCCATTTTAGCGAGGGGGAATACTGGAAACACCATATATTTT; cdr3_aa: CASSLPILARGNTGNTIYF
v_call: TRBV7-9; d_call: -; j_call: TRBJ2-7; clone_size: -; cdr3_nt: TGTGCCAGCAGCTTGTCGGCTAGTAGAGGATACGAGCAGTACTTC; cdr3_aa: CASSLSASRGYEQYF
v_call: TRBV19; d_call: TRBD1; j_call: TRBJ1-5; clone_size: -; cdr3_nt: TGTGCCAGTAGGGTCCTACAGGGGAATCAGCCCCAGCATTTT; cdr3_aa: CASRVLQGNQPQHF
v_call: TRBV3-1/TRBV3-2; d_call: -; j_call: TRBJ1-4; clone_size: -; cdr3_nt: TGTGCCAGCAGCCAAGTCCGATTTAGACCAGGGACAACTAATGAAAAACTGTTTTTT; cdr3_aa: CASSQVRFRPGTTNEKLFF
v_call: TRBV5-6; d_call: TRBD1; j_call: TRBJ1-2; clone_size: few; cdr3_nt: TGTGCCAGCAGCTTGACAGGGGGAAAGAACTATGGCTACACCTTC; cdr3_aa: CASSLTGGKNYGYTF
v_call: TRBV12-3/TRBV12-4; d_call: TRBD2; j_call: TRBJ2-2; clone_size: -; cdr3_nt: TGTGCCAGCAGAGCGGGAGTCACCGGGGAGCTGTTTTTT; cdr3_aa: CASRAGVTGELFF
v_call: TRBV5-8; d_call: -; j_call: TRBJ2-5; clone_size: -; cdr3_nt: TGTGCCAGCAGCATCAAAGGAGGGATGTTAGGGTCCCAGTACTTC; cdr3_aa: CASSIKGGMLGSQYF
v_call: TRBV18; d_call: TRBD1; j_call: TRBJ1-2; clone_size: -; cdr3_nt: TGTGCCAGCTCACCACCGCTGGACCGGGACAGTCCAGGCTACACCTTC; cdr3_aa: CASSPPLDRDSPGYTF
v_call: TRBV28; d_call: -; j_call: TRBJ1-2; clone_size: -; cdr3_nt: TGTGCCAGCGCAATTAGTCAGGGTTCTAACTATGGCTACACCTTC; cdr3_aa: CASAISQGSNYGYTF
v_call: TRBV28; d_call: TRBD1; j_call: TRBJ2-7; clone_size: -; cdr3_nt: TGTGCCAGCAGTTTGTTACGGGACAGGGGACACGAGCAGTACTTC; cdr3_aa: CASSLLRDRGHEQYF
v_call: TRBV4-1; d_call: TRBD1; j_call: TRBJ2-1; clone_size: -; cdr3_nt: TGCGCCAGCAGCCAAGGGACAGGGGGCTCCTACAATGAGCAGTTCTTC; cdr3_aa: CASSQGTGGSYNEQFF
v_call: TRBV7-9; d_call: -; j_call: TRBJ2-7; clone_size: -; cdr3_nt: TGTGCCAGCGTAGGCGGGGACTACGAGCAGTACTTC; cdr3_aa: CASVGGDYEQYF
v_call: TRBV27; d_call: -; j_call: TRBJ2-7; clone_size: few; cdr3_nt: TGTGCCAGCAGTTCATCCTACGAGCAGTACTTC; cdr3_aa: CASSSSYEQYF
v_call: TRBV29-1; d_call: -; j_call: TRBJ2-5; clone_size: -; cdr3_nt: TGCAGCGCCCCGGACAGATGGCAAGAGACCCAGTACTTC; cdr3_aa: CSAPDRWQETQYF
v_call: TRBV29-1; d_call: -; j_call: TRBJ1-1; clone_size: few; cdr3_nt: TGCATCAGCAGGGGCCTGAACACTGAAGCTTTCTTT; cdr3_aa: CISRGLNTEAFF